These 23 T cell receptor beta chains share one sample of origin, sequenced in a study of T cell responses to AZD1222 COVID-19 vaccine. Using immunoSEQ multiplex PCR, the repertoire was profiled, and TCRdb retains in-frame clones only, with some absent. The table lists 100,000 to 150,000 clones, roughly 88% of them singletons, with under 7% in the top ten. The material sequenced was peripheral blood, taken on day 0 of AZD1222 vaccination. The receptor set was obtained from an adult in good health.

This chain uses TRBV7-2 with TRBJ1-2; 7 nucleotides agree with TRBD1. V lost 4 bases and J lost 8; bases outside the gene matches: 7. CDR1 is SGHTA and CDR2 is FQGNSA in the germline V gene. The CDR3 is 13 residues long. The CDR3 DNA is TGTGCCAGCAGCTCCGGACAGGCCCTCGGCTACACCTTC. Its translation is CASSSGQALGYTF. The full variable domain, rest sourced from reference TRBV7-2 and TRBJ1-2, is GAGVSQSPSNKVTEKGKDVELRCDPISGHTALYWYRQSLGQGLEFLIYFQGNSAPDKSGLPSDRFSAERTGGSVSTLTIQRTQQEDSAVYLCASSSGQALGYTFGSGTRLTVV.

This chain connects TRBV7-2 to TRBJ2-1; D remains unclear. CDR3 length equals 13 residues. The V and J ends lost 1 base and 5 bases respectively, with 6 bases between them. CDR1 is SGHTA and CDR2 is FQGNSA in the germline V gene. The CDR3 loop is CASSLGPNNEQFF. CDR3 DNA: TGTGCCAGCAGCTTAGGACCTAACAATGAGCAGTTCTTC.

The chain carries TRBV7-2 and TRBJ2-3; 9 bases align to TRBD2. Trimming removed 2 bases from V and 5 bases from J; junction bases left unmatched: 8. There are 16 residues in the CDR3. Germline V gene data show CDR1 as SGHTA and CDR2 as FQGNSA. The CDR3 here is CASSLLRGGAKDTQYF. CDR3 coding DNA: TGTGCCAGCAGCTTACTCCGCGGGGGGGCCAAAGATACGCAGTATTTT.

The genes are TRBV10-3 and TRBJ1-2; D is uncertain. CDR3 length: 14 amino acids. Looked up from germline, CDR1 is ENHRY and CDR2 is SYGVKD. Trimming removed 7 bases at V and 5 bases at J, with 17 bases between. The CDR3 DNA follows: TGTGCCATCATGCAGGAAGGGAATAGTTATGGCTACACCTTC. Its protein is CAIMQEGNSYGYTF.

The V and J genes are TRBV5-8 and TRBJ2-1; D gene unclear. This CDR3 is 11 amino acids long. Germline CDR1 reads SGHTS; CDR2 reads YDEGEE. The germline V and J ends were trimmed by 4 bases and 12 bases, with 11 bases remaining between them. The CDR3 nucleotides read TGTGCCAGCAGCGAGGTCATGGGGCAGTTCTTC. Translating gives CASSEVMGQFF.

V is TRBV19 and J is TRBJ2-1; D is undetermined. This CDR3 has 12 amino acids. Trimming shortened V by 5 bases and J by 5 bases, and 7 bases separated the two germline ends. CDR1 and CDR2 (germline): LNHDA, SQIVND (reference sequence). The CDR3 nucleotides read TGTGCCAGTAGTCCCCTGGACAATGAGCAGTTCTTC. It encodes CASSPLDNEQFF.

This chain connects TRBV18 to TRBJ1-2; tentative D call: TRBD1 (6 bases). Germline loops: CDR1 KGHSH, CDR2 LQKENI. V lost 6 bases and J lost 2, with 19 bases in between. This CDR3 is built from 16 residues. This CDR3 reads CASSPMGGRDNYGYTF. DNA for the CDR3: TGTGCCAGCTCGCCAATGGGGGGCAGGGACAACTATGGCTACACCTTC.

This clone is a singleton in its sample. This chain uses TRBV6-5 with TRBJ2-7, with 8 positions matching TRBD2. V lost 5 bases, J lost 4 bases, and 1 base stayed unmatched. This CDR3 is built from 12 residues. Germline CDR1 is MNHEY and CDR2 is SVGAGI. CDR3 DNA: TGTGCCAGCAGTCGGGAGGGTTACGAGCAGTACTTC. Protein product: CASSREGYEQYF.

In its sample, this clone was seen once. The rearrangement links TRBV4-3 to TRBJ1-3, with 7 bases identical to TRBD1. The CDR3 loop spans 15 amino acids. CDR1 and CDR2 (germline): LGHNA, YSLEER. J was trimmed by 4 bases and V by 1 base; bases with no gene match: 4. Here the CDR3 reads CASSQVEGAGNTIYF. Written as DNA, the CDR3 is TGCGCCAGCAGCCAAGTGGAGGGGGCAGGAAACACCATATATTTT.

This clone turned up a few times. The genes are TRBV5-1 and TRBJ1-6; maybe TRBD1 (5 bases). Trimming pared 0 bases from V and 8 bases from J, leaving 6 bases between. This CDR3 region has 13 residues. Germline V CDR1 and CDR2: SGHRS, YFSETQ. CDR3 loop: CASSLGGDSPLHF. The CDR3 coding sequence is TGCGCCAGCAGCTTGGGAGGGGATTCACCCCTCCACTTT.

V gene TRBV6-6 combines with J gene TRBJ1-1; TRBD1 aligns across 8 bases. Unmatched junction bases numbered 6, after V lost 5 bases and J lost 4 bases. Germline V lookup: CDR1 MNHNY, CDR2 SVGAGI (reference sequence). The CDR3 runs to 14 residues. The CDR3 nucleotides are TGTGCCAGCAGTCTTGGACAGGGAAGCACTGAAGCTTTCTTT. Amino acids: CASSLGQGSTEAFF.

The chain employs TRBV6-1 and TRBJ2-5, with TRBD2 matching over 10 bases. V was pared by 1 base and J by 5 bases, with 7 bases of the junction left unmatched. Germline values: CDR1 MNHNS, CDR2 SASEGT. The CDR3 spans 16 residues. CDR3: CASSEEIAGGGETQYF. The CDR3 bases are TGTGCCAGCAGTGAAGAGATAGCGGGAGGCGGTGAGACCCAGTACTTC.

The chain links TRBV5-1 to TRBJ1-1, with D hard to call. The CDR3 extends over 14 amino acids. V dropped 1 base and J dropped 7 bases, with 14 bases sitting between them. Germline V lookup: CDR1 SGHRS, CDR2 YFSETQ. The CDR3 coding sequence is TGCGCCAGCAGCTTGACGATGACCCCAGATGAAGCTTTCTTT. It yields the protein CASSLTMTPDEAFF.

The chain joins TRBV2 to TRBJ2-1; D possibly uses TRBD1 or TRBD2 (6 bases each). Trimming removed 3 bases from V and 8 bases from J, with 17 bases in between. The germline gives CDR1 SNHLY, CDR2 FYNNEI. The CDR3 sequence is 15 residues long. CDR3 loop: CASSDVGGRFDEQFF. CDR3 coding DNA: TGTGCCAGCAGTGATGTGGGGGGCCGGTTCGATGAGCAGTTCTTC.

CDR3 sequence (DNA): TGCAGCGTTGGGGGGAACAGGGGACCCTTGTATAACCAATATAGCAATCAGCCCCAGCATTTT. Translation gives CSVGGNRGPLYNQYSNQPQHF. The chain links TRBV29-1 to TRBJ1-5, with TRBD1 matching 7 bases. This CDR3 comprises 21 residues. Germline V lookup: CDR1 SQVTM, CDR2 ANQGSEA. With 4 bases clipped from V and 0 bases from J, the junction kept 24 bases outside the gene matches.

V gene TRBV11-3 combines with J gene TRBJ1-3; D gene uncertain. The V and J ends lost 1 base and 0 bases respectively, with 10 bases between them. The CDR3 spans 16 residues. The germline V gene has CDR1 SGHNT and CDR2 YENEEA. The chain's CDR3 is CASSLAEDLSGNTIYF. The CDR3 DNA sequence: TGTGCCAGCAGCTTAGCCGAGGATCTCTCTGGAAACACCATATATTTT.

The gene calls are TRBV5-6 and TRBJ2-3, with TRBD2 matching over 10 bases. Germline V gene lookup returns CDR1 SGHDT and CDR2 YYEEEE. With 4 bases clipped from V and 3 bases from J, the junction kept 5 bases outside the gene matches. This CDR3 is 15 amino acids long. CDR3 DNA sequence: TGTGCCAGCAGCCCCCAGGGACTAGCGACAGATACGCAGTATTTT. Amino acids: CASSPQGLATDTQYF.

The V gene is TRBV9, the J gene TRBJ2-5, with D tentatively TRBD2 (6 bases). V was clipped by 1 base and J by 9 bases, with 19 bases between them. Per germline, CDR1 SGDLS and CDR2 YYNGEE. The CDR3 runs 15 residues. DNA for the CDR3: TGTGCCAGCAGCGTAAAAGGTGGGCAAGGGGAGGCCCAGTACTTC. Translated, it gives CASSVKGGQGEAQYF.

This chain joins TRBV6-5 and TRBJ2-7, with a tentative D call TRBD1 (6 bases). CDR3 length equals 13 residues. Germline V lookup: CDR1 MNHEY, CDR2 SVGAGI. V dropped 6 bases and J dropped 9 bases, with 18 bases sitting between them. Here the CDR3 reads CASRVPGARGQYF. CDR3 sequence (DNA): TGTGCCAGCAGAGTTCCAGGGGCCCGGGGGCAGTACTTC.

This clone occurred once. The CDR3 reads CASTPRTGGTNQPQHF. CDR3 DNA: TGTGCCAGTACCCCCAGGACAGGGGGTACCAATCAGCCCCAGCATTTT. The V and J genes are TRBV19 and TRBJ1-5; 10 nucleotides align to TRBD1. V shed 7 bases and J 3 bases; nucleotides not matched to a gene: 9. There are 16 residues in the CDR3. Germline CDR1 LNHDA, CDR2 SQIVND (reference sequence).

This rearrangement joins TRBV5-5 to TRBJ2-1, with D uncertain. Trimming took off 0 bases at V and 0 bases at J, with 7 bases between the two ends. The germline gives CDR1 SGHKS, CDR2 YYEKEE (reference sequence). This CDR3 is built from 15 residues. The CDR3 DNA reads TGTGCCAGCAGCTTGGGCAGGAGCTCCTACAATGAGCAGTTCTTC. Translation: CASSLGRSSYNEQFF.

This clone has just a few counts. The chain couples TRBV11-2 to TRBJ2-6, with 7 bases that match TRBD1. Germline V gene lookup returns CDR1 SGHAT and CDR2 FQNNGV. The CDR3 is made up of 17 amino acids. The trim removed 7 bases at V and 3 bases at J, leaving 12 bases unmatched. CDR3 region: CASTSREGGVGANVLTF. CDR3 coding DNA: TGTGCCAGCACCTCTAGGGAAGGGGGCGTTGGGGCCAACGTCCTGACTTTC.

This sequence joins TRBV6-5 and TRBJ1-1, with TRBD1 matching over 9 bases. J was trimmed by 5 bases and V by 4 bases; bases with no gene match: 8. The CDR3 extends over 15 amino acids. Germline-derived CDR1 and CDR2 are MNHEY and SVGAGI. The CDR3, as DNA: TGTGCCAGCAGTTCTGGGGGACAGGGAGAAACTGAAGCTTTCTTT. Protein: CASSSGGQGETEAFF.